These T cell receptor beta chains were read from a single sample in a study of blood T cell repertoires in COVID-19. Libraries were prepared by immunoSEQ multiplex PCR; TCRdb keeps only in-frame clonotypes and omits some of them. Among under 200,000 clones listed, about four fifths were seen once. Source material: peripheral blood. The origin of the receptors is an elderly woman with acute or convalescent COVID-19. CDR3s leave out the opening cysteine and the closing phenylalanine or tryptophan.

cdr3_aa v_call
ASNLAGHQPQH TRBV6-6
AYQGQGRDQPQH TRBV30
SASGQNSYEQY TRBV20-1
SAVGQGRTDTQY TRBV29-1
ASSQLTDQPQH TRBV19
ASSLGLAGGYEQY TRBV5-4
ASSPVADTQY TRBV7-8
ASSPDRGSYETQY TRBV18
ASGPQGGVLTEAF TRBV12-5
ASSTTGLTEQY TRBV7-3
ASSIRPIAGAHEQY TRBV19
ASSKGLGGENYGYT TRBV6-2/TRBV6-3
ASSPGQGTEQY TRBV13
ASIRTGTETQY TRBV6-1
ASSFRDQETQY TRBV11-2
ASSVELLANYGYT TRBV9
ASSPEMSSLNTEAF TRBV18
ASSQDMEGPDTQY TRBV3-1/TRBV3-2
ASSSDRPGRPQH TRBV6-5
ASSLLAGGRNEQF TRBV11-3
ASSLFRGISYNEQF TRBV27
ASSQDFEGGEKLF TRBV4-3
ASSDYRPTYGQY TRBV21-1
ASRSGRGQETQY TRBV3-1/TRBV3-2
ASSLVVSGRGELF TRBV7-2
ASSWGLAGAYEQY TRBV5-1
ASATSGGRTDTQY TRBV2
ASSGPDSNQPQH TRBV19
ASSESVGRTRGEQY TRBV25-1
ASSPQSPGVDTQY TRBV5-1
ASSIGRVTDTQY TRBV19
ASTSRTGTDTQY TRBV7-2
ASSLPQGQDTQY TRBV28
ASSLASRAYNEQF TRBV7-2
ASSDLGGHGNTIY TRBV25-1
ASSQVYGDRAYEQY TRBV4-2
ASSLIRNTIY TRBV5-8
ASSLGRRGIIYGYT TRBV13
ASSHGGPYNEQF TRBV14
ASRGGSGKRETQY TRBV2
ASSEMTGEGNEQF TRBV25-1
ASSANRAGANVLT TRBV6-2/TRBV6-3
ASSQEAGPTNSPLH TRBV4-2
ASSPGQANYGYT TRBV7-9
SVEEGGDNEQF TRBV29-1
ASQTGPGGTDTQY TRBV5-1
ASTVRGNKNTDTQY TRBV19
ASSIQESYNSPLH TRBV19
ASSLLGGGAGEQY TRBV7-2
ASTQGRAEAF TRBV25-1
ASRRGTDTQY TRBV2
ASTDQGAPLSNQPQH TRBV19